This T cell receptor beta chain was recorded in a study of blood T cell repertoires in COVID-19. The CDR3 runs to 13 residues. V lost 2 bases and J lost 8, with 12 bases in between. From germline, CDR1 is ENHRY and CDR2 SYGVKD. Libraries were prepared by immunoSEQ multiplex PCR; TCRdb keeps only in-frame clonotypes and omits some of them. The sample consists of 300,000 to 450,000 clones, roughly nine tenths of them appearing once. V gene TRBV10-3 combines with J gene TRBJ1-2, with D tentatively TRBD1 (5 bases). The sample was PBMCs or T cells enriched from blood (not recorded which). The source of this sequence is a man aged 18 to 30 who had recovered from COVID-19. The CDR3 is CAISEGTAGGYTF. The CDR3 DNA reads TGTGCCATCAGTGAGGGGACTGCTGGGGGCTACACCTTC.